This entry features one T cell receptor (beta chain) sequence. The target antigen is unknown. The CDR3 has 15 amino acids. Trimming at V came to 4 bases and at J to 9 bases, leaving 7 bases not matched to a gene. The germline V gene encodes CDR1 SGHRS and CDR2 YFSETQ. This entry belongs to a study of cytomegalovirus exposure and HLA in healthy donors. Primers: 60 Vbeta forward and 13 Jbeta reverse. The method was immunoSEQ multiplex PCR; TCRdb's version includes in-frame clones alone and lacks a portion of them. The sample yields under 250,000 clones, about four fifths seen once. Study findings and constraints: As was reported, the classifier diagnosed cytomegalovirus status with high specificity and sensitivity.

What was sequenced was PBMCs. The V and J genes are TRBV5-1 and TRBJ1-6, with 10 bases that match TRBD1. This receptor was obtained from a woman in her 50s in good health and CMV-seropositive. The CDR3 coding sequence is TGCGCCAGCAGCATCGGGACAGGGGTCAGTTCACCCCTCCACTTT. This gives the protein CASSIGTGVSSPLHF.